This T cell receptor beta chain was found in a study of identical twins. Each CDR3 protein gets one entry after TCRdb re-called the 5' RACE reads with MiXCR. This table holds a few hundred thousand distinct CDR3 sequences, roughly a quarter found once. The sample was also reused in another study, on T cells expressing NK-cell markers.

The sample taken for sequencing was CD4+ T cells sorted from blood. The sequence derives from a woman between 18 and 29 years old in good health.

The CDR3, as DNA: TGTGCCATCAGTTTCGGCAGTGGCCCGGGGACAGATACGCAGTATTTT. This gives the protein CAISFGSGPGTDTQYF. The rearrangement joins TRBV10-3 to TRBJ2-3, with a possible D match to TRBD2 (5 bases). This CDR3 contains 16 residues. The V end lost 5 bases, the J end lost 3 bases, and 18 bases lay between the germline ends. Germline assignment: CDR1 ENHRY and CDR2 SYGVKD.